This TCR beta chain was sequenced in a study of OX40 agonist ivuxolimab in advanced cancers. On the study more broadly: Eligibility rules accepted prior anti-PD-1, anti-PD-L1 or anti-CTLA-4 therapy, and over 35% had some. Study-wide findings and caveats: Clonal expansion from baseline to week 6 occurred in both CD4+ and CD8+ T cells.

Only in-frame clones appear in the TCRdb table, and some are missing; sequencing was by immunoSEQ multiplex PCR. The table records tens of thousands of clones, about nine tenths of them present only once. Sampling times: baseline, cycle 4 day 1, cycle 7 day 1. Germline CDR1 reads SGHRS; CDR2 reads YFSETQ. V shed 4 bases, J shed 5 bases, and the junction held 12 bases outside the gene matches. This CDR3 is built from 16 residues. Note on this clone: The antigen remains unidentified.

The receptor was derived from an adult with an advanced solid tumor such as melanoma, head and neck, liver or kidney cancer. The chain combines TRBV5-1 with TRBJ2-5; TRBD2 aligns across 9 bases. The source was CD4+ or CD8+ T cells sorted from blood, collected in a trial of the OX40 agonist ivuxolimab. The CDR3 here is CASSLTGGGASETQYF. The CDR3 bases are TGCGCCAGCAGCCTGACAGGCGGGGGGGCCTCGGAGACCCAGTACTTC.